The source of this T cell receptor beta chain is a study of early T cells in non-severe SARS-CoV-2 infection. At the level of the study: Chains from this unsorted whole-blood bulk RNA could not be paired.

As to this clonotype: As yet, its antigen is unknown.

Per germline, CDR1 SGHAT and CDR2 FQNNGV. There are 15 residues in the CDR3. Trimming removed 2 bases at V and 1 base at J, with 8 bases between. Unique molecular identifiers tagged individual cDNA molecules. Each CDR3 protein is one row after TCRdb ran MiXCR on the 5' RACE reads. The sample records roughly 90,000 distinct CDR3 sequences, approximately 14% being singletons. Whole-study findings and limits: VDJdb matching favored anti-spike CD8 responses, missing private and CD4 specificities.

The receptor's source is an adult who was a healthcare worker with PCR-confirmed SARS-CoV-2 infection or an uninfected control (not recorded which). The source material was whole blood. V is TRBV11-2 and J is TRBJ2-2; D remains unclear. The CDR3 here is CASSLNFENTGELFF. CDR3 nucleotides: TGTGCCAGCAGCTTAAATTTCGAGAACACCGGGGAGCTGTTTTTT.